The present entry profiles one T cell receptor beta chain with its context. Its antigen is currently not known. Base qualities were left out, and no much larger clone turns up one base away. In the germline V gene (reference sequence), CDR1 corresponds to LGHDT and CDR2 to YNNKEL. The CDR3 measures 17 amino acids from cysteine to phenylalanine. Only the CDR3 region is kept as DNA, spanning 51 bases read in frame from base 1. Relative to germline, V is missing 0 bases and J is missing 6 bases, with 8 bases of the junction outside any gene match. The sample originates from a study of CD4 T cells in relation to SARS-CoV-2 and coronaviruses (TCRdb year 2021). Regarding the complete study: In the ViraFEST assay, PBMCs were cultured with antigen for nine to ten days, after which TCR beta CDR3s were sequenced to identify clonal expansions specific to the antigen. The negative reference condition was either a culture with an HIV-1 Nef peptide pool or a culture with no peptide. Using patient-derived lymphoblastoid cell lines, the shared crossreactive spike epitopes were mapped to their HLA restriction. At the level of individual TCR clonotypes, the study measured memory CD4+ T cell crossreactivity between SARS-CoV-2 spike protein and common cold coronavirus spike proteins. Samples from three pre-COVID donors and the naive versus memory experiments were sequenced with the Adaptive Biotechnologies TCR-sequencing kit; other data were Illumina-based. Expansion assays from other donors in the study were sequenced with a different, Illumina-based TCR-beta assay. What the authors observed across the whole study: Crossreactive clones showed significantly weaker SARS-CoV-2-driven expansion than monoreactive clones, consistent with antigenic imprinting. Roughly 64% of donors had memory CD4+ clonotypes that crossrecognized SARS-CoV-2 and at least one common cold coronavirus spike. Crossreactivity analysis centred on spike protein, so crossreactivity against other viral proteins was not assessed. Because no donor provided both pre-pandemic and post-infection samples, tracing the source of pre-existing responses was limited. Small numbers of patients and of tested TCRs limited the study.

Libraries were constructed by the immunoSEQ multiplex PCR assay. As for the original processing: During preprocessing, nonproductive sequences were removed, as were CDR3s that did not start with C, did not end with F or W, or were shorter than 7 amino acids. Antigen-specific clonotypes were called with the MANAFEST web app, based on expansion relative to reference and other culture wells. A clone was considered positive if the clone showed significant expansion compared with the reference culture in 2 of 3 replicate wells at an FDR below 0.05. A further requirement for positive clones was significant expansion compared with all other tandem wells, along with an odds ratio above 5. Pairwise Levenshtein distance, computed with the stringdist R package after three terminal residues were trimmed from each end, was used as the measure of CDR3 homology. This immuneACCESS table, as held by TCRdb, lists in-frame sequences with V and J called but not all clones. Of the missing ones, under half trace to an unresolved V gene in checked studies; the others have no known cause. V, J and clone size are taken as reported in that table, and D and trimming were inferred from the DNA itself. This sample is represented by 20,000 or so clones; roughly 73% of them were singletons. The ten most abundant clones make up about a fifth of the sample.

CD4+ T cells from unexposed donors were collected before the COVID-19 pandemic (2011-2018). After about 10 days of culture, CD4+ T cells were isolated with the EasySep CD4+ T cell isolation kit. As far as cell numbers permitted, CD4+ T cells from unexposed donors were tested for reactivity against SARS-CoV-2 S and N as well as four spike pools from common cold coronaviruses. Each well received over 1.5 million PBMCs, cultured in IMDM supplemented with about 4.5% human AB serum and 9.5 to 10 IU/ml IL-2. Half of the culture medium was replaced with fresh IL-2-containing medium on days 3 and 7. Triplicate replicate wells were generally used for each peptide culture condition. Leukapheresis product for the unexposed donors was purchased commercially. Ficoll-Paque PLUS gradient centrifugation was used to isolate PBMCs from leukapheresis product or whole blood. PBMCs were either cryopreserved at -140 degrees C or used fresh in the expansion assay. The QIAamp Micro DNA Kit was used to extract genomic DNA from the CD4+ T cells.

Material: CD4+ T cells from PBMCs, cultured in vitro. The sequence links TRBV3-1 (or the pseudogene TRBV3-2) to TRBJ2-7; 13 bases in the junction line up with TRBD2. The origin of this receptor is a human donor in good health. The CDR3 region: CASSQDRTSGSIGEQYF. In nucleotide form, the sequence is TGTGCCAGCAGCCAAGATAGGACTAGCGGGAGTATTGGCGAGCAGTACTTC.